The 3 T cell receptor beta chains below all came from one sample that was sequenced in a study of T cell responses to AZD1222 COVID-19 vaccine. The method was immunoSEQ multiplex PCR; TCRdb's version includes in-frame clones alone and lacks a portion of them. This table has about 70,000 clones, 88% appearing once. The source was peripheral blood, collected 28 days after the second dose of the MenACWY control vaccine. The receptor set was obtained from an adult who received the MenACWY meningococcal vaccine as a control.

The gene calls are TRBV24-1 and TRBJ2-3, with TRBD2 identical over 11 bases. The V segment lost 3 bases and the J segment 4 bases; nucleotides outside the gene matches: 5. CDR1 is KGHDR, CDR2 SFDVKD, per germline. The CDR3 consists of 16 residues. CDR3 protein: CATSDPGTSGSDTQYF. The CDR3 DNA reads TGTGCCACCAGTGATCCGGGGACTAGCGGCTCAGATACGCAGTATTTT.

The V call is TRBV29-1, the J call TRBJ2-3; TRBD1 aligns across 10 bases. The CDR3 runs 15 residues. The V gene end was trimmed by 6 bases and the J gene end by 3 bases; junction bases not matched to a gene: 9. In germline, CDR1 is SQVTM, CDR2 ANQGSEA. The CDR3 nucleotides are TGCAGCGTCTCATGGACAGGGGGTCAAACAGATACGCAGTATTTT. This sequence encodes CSVSWTGGQTDTQYF.

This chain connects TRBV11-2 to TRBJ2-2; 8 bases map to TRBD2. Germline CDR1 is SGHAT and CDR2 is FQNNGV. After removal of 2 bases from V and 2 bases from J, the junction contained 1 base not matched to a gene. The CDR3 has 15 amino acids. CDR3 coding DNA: TGTGCCAGCAGCTTAACTAGCGGCAACACCGGGGAGCTGTTTTTT. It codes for CASSLTSGNTGELFF.